This TCR beta chain came from a study of T cells expressing NK-cell markers. The CDR3 is 14 residues long. Germline CDR1 and CDR2: ENHRY and SYGVKD. For each CDR3 protein, TCRdb gives one entry from its re-call of the 5' RACE reads, without DNA. This listing includes 150,000 or so distinct CDR3 sequences. The origin of this receptor is a woman between 18 and 69 years old in good health. The chain uses TRBV10-3 and TRBJ1-6. Sequencing was performed on blood T cells: a sorted CD56 or NKG2C T cell subset, CD4+ or CD8+ T cells, or bulk PBMC T cells (not recorded which). This CDR3 reads CAISESTGNSPLHF.